One and the same sample provided the 21 T cell receptor beta chains below, sequenced in a study of blood T cell repertoires in COVID-19. Sequencing used immunoSEQ multiplex PCR; TCRdb keeps in-frame clones, though not all of them. The repertoire consists of approximately 210,000 clones, with about 88% occurring once and the leading ten covering roughly 6.2%. Specimen: peripheral blood. These receptors originate from a woman aged 40 to 49 who had recovered from COVID-19.

The DNA for the CDR3 is TGTGCCAGCAGAACCGACAGGGGGCGGGCTTTCTTT. Translated, it gives CASRTDRGRAFF. The chain carries TRBV6-5 and TRBJ1-1; 10 bases map to TRBD1. CDR1 and CDR2 (germline): MNHEY, SVGAGI. The CDR3 runs to 12 residues. The junction had 6 bases not matched to a gene; V was cut back by 6 bases and J by 11 bases.

CDR3 bases: TGCGCCAGCAGCTTGGTGGGTAGCGGGAGATCGAGTGAGACCCAGTACTTC. Translated, it gives CASSLVGSGRSSETQYF. The genes are TRBV5-1 and TRBJ2-5, with 9 bases lining up with TRBD2. With V trimmed by 0 bases and J by 5 bases, 11 bases remained unmatched. The CDR3 covers 17 residues. The germline V gene encodes CDR1 SGHRS and CDR2 YFSETQ. The full variable domain, its missing parts supplied by reference TRBV5-1 and TRBJ2-5, is KAGVTQTPRYLIKTRGQQVTLSCSPISGHRSVSWYQQTPGQGLQFLFEYFSETQRNKGNFPGRFSGRQFSNSRSEMNVSTLELGDSALYLCASSLVGSGRSSETQYFGPGTRLLVL.

This chain connects TRBV11-1 to TRBJ1-1, with a possible D match to TRBD1 (5 bases). Trimming left V 5 bases short and J 0 bases short, with 16 bases between. This CDR3 contains 16 residues. Germline V lookup: CDR1 SGHAT, CDR2 FQDESV (reference sequence). This CDR3 reads CASSGLGHFMNTEAFF. The CDR3 coding sequence is TGTGCCAGCAGCGGACTAGGACACTTCATGAACACTGAAGCTTTCTTT.

The rearrangement joins TRBV28 to TRBJ1-1; 8 bases align to TRBD1. Germline loops: CDR1 MDHEN, CDR2 SYDVKM. This CDR3 is 13 amino acids long. J was trimmed by 9 bases and V by 2 bases; bases with no gene match: 5. CDR3 sequence reads: CASSLGRQGKAFF. CDR3 nucleotide sequence: TGTGCCAGCAGTTTAGGGAGACAGGGGAAAGCTTTCTTT. The entire variable domain, with the rest obtained from reference TRBV28 and TRBJ1-1, is as follows: DVKVTQSSRYLVKRTGEKVFLECVQDMDHENMFWYRQDPGLGLRLIYFSYDVKMKEKGDIPEGYSVSREKKERFSLILESASTNQTSMYLCASSLGRQGKAFFGQGTRLTVV.

This chain joins TRBV9 and TRBJ2-1; D is unresolved. The germline V gene has CDR1 SGDLS and CDR2 YYNGEE. The CDR3 consists of 13 residues. With 0 bases removed from V and 10 bases from J, the gap between germline ends came to 11 bases. Written as DNA, the CDR3 is TGTGCCAGCAGCGTAGGGAGTAGTCAGGAGCAGTTCTTC. Residues: CASSVGSSQEQFF.

The DNA of the CDR3 is TGTGCCACCAGTGAAGGGGCCAAAGAGACCCAGTACTTC. This translates into CATSEGAKETQYF. The rearrangement uses TRBV24-1 and TRBJ2-5; perhaps TRBD1 as D (5 bases). CDR1 is KGHDR and CDR2 is SFDVKD in the germline V gene. Trimming pared 4 bases from V and 3 bases from J, leaving 8 bases between. The CDR3 totals 13 residues.

The V and J genes are TRBV30 and TRBJ1-5; D is unclear. V was trimmed by 0 bases and J by 5 bases, leaving 17 bases between them. The CDR3 consists of 16 residues. Germline V CDR1 and CDR2: GTSNPN, SVGIG (reference sequence). CDR3 in DNA: TGTGCCTGGAGTGTTGGTCGGATAGGGAGTCATCAGCCCCAGCATTTT. This codes for CAWSVGRIGSHQPQHF.

The chain couples TRBV18 to TRBJ2-3; perhaps TRBD1 as D (5 bases). Germline CDR1 KGHSH, CDR2 LQKENI. Trimming took off 4 bases at V and 2 bases at J, with 16 bases between the two ends. The length of the CDR3 is 16 residues. The DNA of the CDR3 is TGTGCCAGCTCACGCGAATCCACAGGTTTCACAGATACGCAGTATTTT. It specifies CASSRESTGFTDTQYF.

The V and J genes are TRBV11-2 and TRBJ2-3; no firm D call. V shed 2 bases and J shed 3 bases, with 12 bases lying between them. Germline V gene data show CDR1 as SGHAT and CDR2 as FQNNGV. This CDR3 has 15 residues. The CDR3 protein is CASSLIPSSTDTQYF. For the CDR3, the DNA is TGTGCCAGCAGCTTAATTCCTAGTTCAACAGATACGCAGTATTTT.

Comments on this clone: The sample has other DNA sequences that encode this CDR3 too. V is TRBV2 and J is TRBJ2-3; unclear D gene. CDR1 is SNHLY, CDR2 FYNNEI, per germline. CDR3 length equals 12 residues. The V gene lost 2 bases and the J gene lost 6 bases, with 6 bases spanning the gap. The CDR3 is CASSEPSDTQYF. The CDR3, as DNA: TGTGCCAGCAGTGAACCGTCTGATACGCAGTATTTT.

The chain is built from TRBV25-1 and TRBJ2-1; TRBD2 might be the D (5 bases). Germline CDR1 reads MGHDK; CDR2 reads SYGVNS. V shed 1 base and J shed 7 bases, with 5 bases lying between them. This CDR3 is 12 amino acids long. CDR3 residues: CASSESGNEQFF. The CDR3 DNA reads as TGTGCCAGCAGTGAATCGGGGAATGAGCAGTTCTTC.

The chain recombines TRBV10-3 with TRBJ2-2, with D possibly being TRBD2 (6 bases). Looked up from germline, CDR1 is ENHRY and CDR2 is SYGVKD. Trimming took 5 bases from V and 2 from J, leaving 12 bases between them. The length of the CDR3 is 15 residues. The CDR3 here is CAISRDFINTGELFF. CDR3 nucleotide sequence: TGTGCCATCAGTCGGGACTTCATAAACACCGGGGAGCTGTTTTTT.

The gene calls are TRBV2 and TRBJ1-1; D remains ambiguous. The CDR3 totals 13 residues. CDR1 is SNHLY and CDR2 is FYNNEI in the germline V gene. The V gene lost 8 bases and the J gene lost 2 bases, with 12 bases spanning the gap. CDR3 amino acids: CASLRTGNTEAFF. In nucleotides, the CDR3 is TGTGCCAGCCTCCGGACGGGAAACACTGAAGCTTTCTTT.

The chain recombines TRBV3-1 (or the pseudogene TRBV3-2) with TRBJ2-5; TRBD2 matches 7 bases. The CDR3 length is 16 residues. The V and J ends lost 5 bases and 0 bases, in that order; junction bases with no gene match: 9. Germline lookup yields CDR1 LGHDT and CDR2 YNNKEL (reference sequence). As DNA, the CDR3 is TGTGCCAGCAGCGGGTCCGCTAGCGGTTACCAAGAGACCCAGTACTTC. It translates to CASSGSASGYQETQYF.

The chain uses TRBV28 and TRBJ2-7; 7 bases match TRBD2. J was trimmed by 2 bases and V by 2 bases; bases with no gene match: 6. The germline V gene has CDR1 MDHEN and CDR2 SYDVKM. This CDR3 has 15 amino acids. The CDR3, as DNA: TGTGCCAGCAGTTTAACATTTGGACTAGCCTACGAGCAGTACTTC. Translating it yields CASSLTFGLAYEQYF.

This clone was counted only a few times. This chain connects TRBV7-3 to TRBJ1-3, with no clear D. V lost 5 bases, J lost 4 bases, and 9 bases lay in between. This CDR3 comprises 13 residues. Germline CDR1 and CDR2: SGHTA and FQGTGA. CDR3 in amino acids: CASSPQRGNTIYF. Written as DNA, the CDR3 is TGTGCCAGCAGCCCCCAGCGGGGAAACACCATATATTTT.

The chain uses TRBV5-1 and TRBJ2-3, with TRBD2 identical over 7 bases. This CDR3 is 16 amino acids long. Per germline, CDR1 SGHRS and CDR2 YFSETQ. V dropped 1 base and J dropped 2; count of bases not matched to a gene: 7. This chain's CDR3 is CASSLWGGSDTDTQYF. For the CDR3, the DNA is TGCGCCAGCAGCTTGTGGGGCGGGAGCGACACAGATACGCAGTATTTT.

The genes are TRBV6-5 and TRBJ1-3, with 7 bases fitting TRBD1. V lost 6 bases to trimming and J lost 6 bases; unmatched junction nucleotides: 8. From germline, CDR1 is MNHEY and CDR2 SVGAGI. The CDR3 covers 14 residues. This chain's CDR3 is CASSAGQTLNTIYF. The CDR3 region has the DNA TGTGCCAGCAGCGCGGGACAGACACTAAACACCATATATTTT.

The chain joins TRBV18 to TRBJ1-4, with 9 bases lining up with TRBD1. This CDR3 is 14 amino acids long. The germline V gene encodes CDR1 KGHSH and CDR2 LQKENI. V was clipped by 6 bases and J by 7 bases; unmatched bases: 6. CDR3: CASSSGTGFEKLFF. The CDR3 nucleotides are TGTGCCAGCTCGTCCGGGACAGGGTTTGAAAAACTGTTTTTT.

V gene TRBV11-2 combines with J gene TRBJ2-6; 8 bases map to TRBD1. Germline V gives CDR1 SGHAT, CDR2 FQNNGV. The CDR3 is 17 residues long. The V gene end was trimmed by 3 bases and the J gene end by 0 bases; junction bases not matched to a gene: 4. The chain's CDR3 is CASSFGTGFSGANVLTF. CDR3 in DNA: TGTGCCAGCAGCTTTGGGACAGGCTTCTCTGGGGCCAACGTCCTGACTTTC.

The rearrangement links TRBV27 to TRBJ2-1, with 14 nucleotides matching TRBD2. The trim removed 2 bases at V and 9 bases at J, leaving 3 bases unmatched. CDR1 and CDR2 (germline): MNHEY, SMNVEV (reference sequence). This CDR3 contains 15 residues. The CDR3 reads CASSLGTSGSFEQFF. DNA for the CDR3: TGTGCCAGCAGTTTAGGGACTAGCGGGAGTTTTGAGCAGTTCTTC.